The TCR beta chain described here comes from a study of vaccination effects on CD4 cells after COVID-19. Study-level results: Only 1 of 255 vaccine-induced clones from healthy vaccinees cross-reacted with common cold coronaviruses. Convalescent patients were scarce in the study, and it lacked early post-infection timepoints.

The length of the CDR3 is 14 residues. Trimming removed 4 bases at V and 2 bases at J, with 11 bases between. Germline assignment: CDR1 LNHNV and CDR2 YYDKDF (reference sequence). A word on this clone: Its target is not known.

Antigen-specific CD4+ T cells were expanded with viral peptide pools in the ViraFEST assay before sequencing. Culture lasted about 11 days before CD4+ T cell isolation. Each vaccine recipient was nucleocapsid antibody negative and had no prior SARS-CoV-2 infection. Some clones are missing from TCRdb's copy, which holds only in-frame ones; the method was immunoSEQ multiplex PCR. The sample shows approximately 74,000 clones, roughly 79% of them seen only once. This receptor was obtained from a human donor who received a COVID-19 vaccine. The V gene is TRBV15, the J gene TRBJ2-5; D is unresolved. The sequencing here drew on CD4+ T cells from PBMCs cultured with HCoV-NL63 spike peptides, taken before COVID-19 vaccination. CDR3 coding DNA: TGTGCCACCAGCATCCGGGCCAAACAAGAGACCCAGTACTTC. Amino acid sequence: CATSIRAKQETQYF.